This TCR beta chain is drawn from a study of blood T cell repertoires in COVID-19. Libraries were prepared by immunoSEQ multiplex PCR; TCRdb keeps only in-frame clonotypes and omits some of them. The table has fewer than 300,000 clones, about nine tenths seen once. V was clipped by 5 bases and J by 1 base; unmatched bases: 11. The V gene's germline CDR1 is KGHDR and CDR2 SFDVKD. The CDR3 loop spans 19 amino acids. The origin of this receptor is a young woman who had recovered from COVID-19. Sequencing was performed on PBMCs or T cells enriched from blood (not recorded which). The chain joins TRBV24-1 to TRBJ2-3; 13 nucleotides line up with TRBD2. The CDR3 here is CATSVGTSGKRVRTDTQYF. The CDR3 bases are TGTGCCACCAGTGTTGGGACTAGCGGGAAACGGGTACGCACAGATACGCAGTATTTT.